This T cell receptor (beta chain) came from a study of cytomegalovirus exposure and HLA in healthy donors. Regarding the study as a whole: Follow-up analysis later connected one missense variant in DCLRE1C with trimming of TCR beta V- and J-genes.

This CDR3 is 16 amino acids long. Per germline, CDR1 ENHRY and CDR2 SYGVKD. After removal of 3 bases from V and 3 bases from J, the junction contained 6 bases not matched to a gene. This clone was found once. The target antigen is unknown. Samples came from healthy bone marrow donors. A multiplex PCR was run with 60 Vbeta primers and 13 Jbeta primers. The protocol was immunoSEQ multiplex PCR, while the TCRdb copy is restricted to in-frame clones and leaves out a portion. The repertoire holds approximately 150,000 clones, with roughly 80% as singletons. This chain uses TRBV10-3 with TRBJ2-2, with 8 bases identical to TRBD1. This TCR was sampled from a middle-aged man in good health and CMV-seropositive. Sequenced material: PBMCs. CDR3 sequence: CAISDLDREHTGELFF. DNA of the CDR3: TGTGCCATCAGTGATCTGGACAGGGAACACACCGGGGAGCTGTTTTTT.